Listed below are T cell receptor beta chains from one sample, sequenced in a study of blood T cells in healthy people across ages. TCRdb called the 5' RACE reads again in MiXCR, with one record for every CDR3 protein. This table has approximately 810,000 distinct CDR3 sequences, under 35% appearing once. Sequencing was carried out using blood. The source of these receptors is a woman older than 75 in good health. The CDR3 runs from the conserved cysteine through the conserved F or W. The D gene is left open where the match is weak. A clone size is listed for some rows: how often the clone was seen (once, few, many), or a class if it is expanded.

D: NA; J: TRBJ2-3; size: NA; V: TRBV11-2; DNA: TGTGCCAGCAGCTTATCCTGGGCCGGCGATACGCAGTATTTT; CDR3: CASSLSWAGDTQYF
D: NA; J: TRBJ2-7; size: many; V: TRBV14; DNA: TGTGCCAGCAGCCAAGATGCGGCGGGACTCGGCGAGCAGTACTTC; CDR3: CASSQDAAGLGEQYF
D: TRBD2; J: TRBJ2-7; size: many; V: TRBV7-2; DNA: TGTGCCAGCAGCTTTCAGCGGGGTTCCTACGAGCAGTACTTC; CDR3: CASSFQRGSYEQYF
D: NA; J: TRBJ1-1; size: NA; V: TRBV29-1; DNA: TGCAGCGTTGGGTATGGCACTGAAGCTTTCTTT; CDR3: CSVGYGTEAFF
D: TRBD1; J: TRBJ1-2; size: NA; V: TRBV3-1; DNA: TGTGCCAGCAGCCAAATTCGTTCGGGACAGGGGCCCTATGGCTACACCTTC; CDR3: CASSQIRSGQGPYGYTF
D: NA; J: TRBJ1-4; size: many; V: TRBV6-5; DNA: TGTGCCAGCAGTTCGGCCGGGGCGGGGGAAAAACTGTTTTTT; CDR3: CASSSAGAGEKLFF
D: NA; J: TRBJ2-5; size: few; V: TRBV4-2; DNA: TGTGCCAGCAGCCCGATGAGGGGGGGTGGGGAGACCCAGTACTTC; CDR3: CASSPMRGGGETQYF
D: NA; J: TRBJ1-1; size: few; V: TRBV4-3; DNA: TGCGCCAGCAGCCAAGCCCCGGGAGCCTTGTTACCAGGCGAGGCTTTCTTT; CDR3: CASSQAPGALLPGEAFF
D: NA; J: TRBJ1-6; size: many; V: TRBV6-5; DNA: TGTGCCAGCAGTTACTCGATGGCCTTCTCACCCCTCCACTTT; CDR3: CASSYSMAFSPLHF
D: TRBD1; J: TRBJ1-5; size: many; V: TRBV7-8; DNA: TGTGCCAGCAGGAGGGGGCCGGGTCAGCCCCAGCATTTT; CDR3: CASRRGPGQPQHF